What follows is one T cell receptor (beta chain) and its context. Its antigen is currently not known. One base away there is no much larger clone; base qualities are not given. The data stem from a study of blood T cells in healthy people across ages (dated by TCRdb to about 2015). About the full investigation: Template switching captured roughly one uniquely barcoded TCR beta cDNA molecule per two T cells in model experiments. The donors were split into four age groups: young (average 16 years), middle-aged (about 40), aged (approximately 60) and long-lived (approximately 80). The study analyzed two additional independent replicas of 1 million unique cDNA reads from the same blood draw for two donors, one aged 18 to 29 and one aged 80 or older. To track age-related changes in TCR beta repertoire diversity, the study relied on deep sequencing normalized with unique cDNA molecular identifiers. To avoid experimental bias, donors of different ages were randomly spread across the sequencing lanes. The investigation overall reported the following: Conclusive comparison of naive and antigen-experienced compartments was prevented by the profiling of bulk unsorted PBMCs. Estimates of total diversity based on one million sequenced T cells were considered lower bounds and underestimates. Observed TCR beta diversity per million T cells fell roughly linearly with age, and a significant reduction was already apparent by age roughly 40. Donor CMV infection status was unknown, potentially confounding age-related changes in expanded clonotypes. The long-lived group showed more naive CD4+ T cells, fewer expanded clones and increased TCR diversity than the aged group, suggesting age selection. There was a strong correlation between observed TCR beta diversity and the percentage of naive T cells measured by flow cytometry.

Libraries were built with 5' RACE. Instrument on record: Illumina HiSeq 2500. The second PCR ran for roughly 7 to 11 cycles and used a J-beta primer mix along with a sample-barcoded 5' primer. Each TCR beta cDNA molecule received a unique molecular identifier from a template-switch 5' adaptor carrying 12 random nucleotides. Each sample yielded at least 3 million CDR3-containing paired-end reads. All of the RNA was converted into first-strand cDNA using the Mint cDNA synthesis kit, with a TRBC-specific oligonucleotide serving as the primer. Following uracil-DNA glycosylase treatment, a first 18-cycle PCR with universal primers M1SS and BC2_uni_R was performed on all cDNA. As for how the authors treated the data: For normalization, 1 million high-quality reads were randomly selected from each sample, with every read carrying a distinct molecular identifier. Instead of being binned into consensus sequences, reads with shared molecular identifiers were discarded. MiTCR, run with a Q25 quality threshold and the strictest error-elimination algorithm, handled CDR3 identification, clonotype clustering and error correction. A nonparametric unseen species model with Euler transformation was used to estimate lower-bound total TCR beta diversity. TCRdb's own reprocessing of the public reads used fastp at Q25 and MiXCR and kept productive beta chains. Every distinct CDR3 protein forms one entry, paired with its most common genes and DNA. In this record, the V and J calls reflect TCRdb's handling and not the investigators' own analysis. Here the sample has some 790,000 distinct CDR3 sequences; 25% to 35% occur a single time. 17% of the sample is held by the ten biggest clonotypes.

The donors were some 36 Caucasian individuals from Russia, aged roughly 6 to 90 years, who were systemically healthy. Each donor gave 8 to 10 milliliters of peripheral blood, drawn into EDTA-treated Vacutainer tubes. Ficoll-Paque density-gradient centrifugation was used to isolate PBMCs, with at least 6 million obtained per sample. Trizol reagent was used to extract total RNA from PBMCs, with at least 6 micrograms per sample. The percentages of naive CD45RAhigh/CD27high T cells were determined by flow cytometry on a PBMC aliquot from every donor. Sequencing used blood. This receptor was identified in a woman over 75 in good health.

The CDR3 sequence is CSARSSSGGADGELFF. The DNA is TGCAGTGCTAGGTCCTCTAGCGGGGGGGCGGACGGGGAGCTGTTTTTT. The chain is assembled from TRBV20-1 and TRBJ2-2; 12 central nucleotides agree with TRBD2. Via the germline V gene (reference sequence), CDR1 is DFQATT and CDR2 SNEGSKA. The CDR3, cysteine through phenylalanine, is 16 amino acids long. The entry retains the CDR3 DNA only, 48 bases that are in frame from base 1. Trimming removed 3 bases from V and 7 bases from J; the gene matches leave 9 bases unexplained.